Each of the 24 T cell receptor beta chains below was sequenced from the same sample in a study of T-cell memory formation after mild COVID-19. Each CDR3 protein is one row after TCRdb ran MiXCR on the 5' RACE reads. Among roughly 250,000 distinct CDR3 sequences, roughly 17% were seen once, and the ten largest hold approximately 3.6%. The specimen was PBMCs or a T cell subset sorted from them (not recorded which). These receptor sequences come from a man in his late teens or twenties who had mild COVID-19 (a few samples of this study predate the infection). Cell type and time point are not known.

The chain uses TRBV28 and TRBJ1-5; no firm D call. The CDR3 consists of 14 residues. Trimming removed 7 bases at V and 2 bases at J, with 12 bases between. Germline CDR1 is MDHEN and CDR2 is SYDVKM. CDR3 nucleotide sequence: TGTGCCAGCACCAAACCACGGGGCAATCAGCCCCAGCATTTT. It specifies CASTKPRGNQPQHF.

The CDR3 nucleotides are TGTGCCAGCAGCCCCGAGGTTTGGACTGAAGCTTTCTTT. Encoded protein: CASSPEVWTEAFF. The V and J genes are TRBV9 and TRBJ1-1; D unclear. The CDR3 contains 13 residues. The V end lost 4 bases, the J end lost 5 bases, and 12 bases lay between the germline ends. Germline V gives CDR1 SGDLS, CDR2 YYNGEE.

V is TRBV23-1 and J is TRBJ1-5; possibly TRBD1 for D (6 bases). TRBV23-1 is marked as an open reading frame, function uncertain. V was pared by 7 bases and J by 5 bases, with 12 bases between. This CDR3 has 13 amino acids. The CDR3 spells CASNRQADQPQHF. CDR3 nucleotide sequence: TGCGCCAGCAACCGACAGGCCGATCAGCCCCAGCATTTT.

The chain joins TRBV7-2 to TRBJ2-5, with D possibly matching TRBD2 (7 bases). The V end was cut by 6 bases, the J end by 2 bases, with 19 bases between. The CDR3 length is 16 residues. The germline CDR1 and CDR2 sequences are SGHTA and FQGNSA. CDR3 amino acids: CASSSRMRGGQETQYF. The CDR3 nucleotides are TGTGCCAGCAGTTCCCGTATGAGGGGGGGTCAAGAGACCCAGTACTTC.

V usage is TRBV10-3 and J usage is TRBJ1-2; TRBD1 aligns across 12 bases. The germline CDR1 and CDR2 sequences are ENHRY and SYGVKD. The length of the CDR3 is 15 residues. Trimming removed 6 bases from V and 4 bases from J; junction bases left unmatched: 6. The CDR3 DNA follows: TGTGCCATCAGAAGGGGACAGGGGGCTGGCTATGGCTACACCTTC. This codes for CAIRRGQGAGYGYTF.

This clonotype was seen repeatedly, ten times or more. The chain is built from TRBV12-3 or TRBV12-4 and TRBJ2-5, with D possibly being TRBD2 (5 bases). The CDR3 is 13 residues long. V shed 6 bases and J shed 1 base, with 9 bases lying between them. The CDR3 DNA is TGTGCCAGCAGCAGAGGGTCCCAAGAGACCCAGTACTTC. The encoded protein is CASSRGSQETQYF.

The CDR3 nucleotides read TGTGCCAGCAGCGCCATCATCGAGGGGAGAAGCTATGGCTACACCTTC. Its protein is CASSAIIEGRSYGYTF. This sequence joins TRBV21-1 and TRBJ1-2; TRBD1, the D gene given by the table, was not confirmed from the DNA. TRBV21-1 is a pseudogene. The CDR3 runs to 16 residues.

The chain joins TRBV30 to TRBJ2-7; 8 positions agree with TRBD1. This CDR3 spans 13 amino acids. CDR1 GTSNPN and CDR2 SVGIG come from the germline V gene (reference sequence). J was trimmed by 7 bases and V by 2 bases; bases with no gene match: 7. The CDR3 bases are TGTGCCTGGAGTCCTCAGGGGGCGAGGGAGCAGTACTTC. Amino acid sequence: CAWSPQGAREQYF. Looking up the rest from reference TRBV30 and TRBJ2-7 gives the full variable domain: SQTIHQWPATLVQPVGSPLSLECTVEGTSNPNLYWYRQAAGRGLQLLFYSVGIGQISSEVPQNLSASRPQDRQFILSSKKLLLSDSGFYLCAWSPQGAREQYFGPGTRLTVT.

This rearrangement joins TRBV6-6 to TRBJ1-2; 8 nucleotides line up with TRBD1. The CDR3 has 14 amino acids. V lost 3 bases and J lost 4; bases outside the gene matches: 4. Germline V CDR1 and CDR2: MNHNY, SVGAGI (reference sequence). The CDR3: CASSYLTGGYGYTF. The CDR3 bases are TGTGCCAGCAGTTATTTAACAGGGGGCTATGGCTACACCTTC.

This clonotype was seen a few times. The chain joins TRBV12-3 or TRBV12-4 to TRBJ2-2, with D possibly being TRBD2 (5 bases). This CDR3 region has 15 residues. Trimming stripped 2 bases from V and 2 bases from J, with 9 bases between. The CDR3 loop is CASSLRGSNTGELFF. The CDR3 nucleotides read TGTGCCAGCAGTTTACGGGGATCCAACACCGGGGAGCTGTTTTTT.

The V and J genes are TRBV4-3 and TRBJ1-4; 7 positions agree with TRBD1. V shed 1 base and J 7 bases; nucleotides not matched to a gene: 12. This CDR3 comprises 17 residues. Germline V gene sequence: CDR1 LGHNA, CDR2 YSLEER. DNA of the CDR3: TGCGCCAGCAGCCAAGGGGACAGTGTACTCACGAGTGAAAAACTGTTTTTT. Translation gives CASSQGDSVLTSEKLFF.

J is TRBJ2-3 and V is TRBV24-1, with 9 bases lining up with TRBD1. The CDR3 totals 16 residues. The V gene end was trimmed by 3 bases and the J gene end by 6 bases; junction bases not matched to a gene: 9. CDR1 is KGHDR, CDR2 SFDVKD, per germline. CDR3 nucleotide sequence: TGTGCCACCAGTGATCCCGGGACAGGGTCAGGGGATACGCAGTATTTT. This codes for CATSDPGTGSGDTQYF.

The chain carries TRBV19 and TRBJ1-3; D call uncertain. The CDR3 extends over 14 amino acids. V lost 9 bases and J lost 0, with 12 bases in between. CDR1 LNHDA and CDR2 SQIVND come from the germline V gene (reference sequence). In DNA form, the CDR3 reads TGTGCCAGCATCCCGGGTCACTCTGGAAACACCATATATTTT. Translated: CASIPGHSGNTIYF.

This chain uses TRBV7-9 with TRBJ2-7; D remains ambiguous. CDR1 and CDR2 from the germline V gene are SEHNR and FQNEAQ (reference sequence). The germline V and J ends were trimmed by 4 bases and 4 bases, with 5 bases remaining between them. The length of the CDR3 is 11 residues. CDR3 bases: TGTGCCAGCAGCTCGGTATACGAGCAGTACTTC. Translation gives CASSSVYEQYF.

This clonotype was counted between two and nine times. V usage is TRBV27 and J usage is TRBJ2-5, with 8 bases that match TRBD1. The V and J ends lost 4 bases and 2 bases, in that order; junction bases with no gene match: 6. Germline loops: CDR1 MNHEY, CDR2 SMNVEV (reference sequence). The CDR3 totals 15 residues. The chain's CDR3 is CASSSETGAQETQYF. DNA for the CDR3: TGTGCCAGCAGTTCCGAGACAGGGGCGCAAGAGACCCAGTACTTC.

This clonotype was counted only a few times. The rearrangement uses TRBV12-3 or TRBV12-4 and TRBJ2-2; D is unresolved. CDR3 length: 15 residues. Trimming cost V 1 base and J 6 bases, with 12 bases left between them. Here the CDR3 reads CASSLVGPGPGELFF. The CDR3 bases are TGTGCCAGCAGTTTAGTTGGCCCCGGGCCCGGGGAGCTGTTTTTT.

This clonotype was detected a few times. The gene calls are TRBV4-1 and TRBJ1-4, with a possible D match to TRBD1 (6 bases). CDR3 size: 16 residues. V was clipped by 1 base and J by 8 bases, with 17 bases between them. CDR1 MGHRA and CDR2 YSYEKL come from the germline V gene. The CDR3 sequence: CASSQGGRGREEKLFF. In nucleotides, the CDR3 is TGCGCCAGCAGCCAAGGGGGGCGGGGAAGGGAAGAAAAACTGTTTTTT.

This clonotype was seen at least ten times. This chain connects TRBV7-2 to TRBJ2-5; perhaps TRBD1 as D (5 bases). CDR3 length: 11 amino acids. The V end was cut by 8 bases, the J end by 5 bases, with 9 bases between. Germline V gene sequence: CDR1 SGHTA, CDR2 FQGNSA. This CDR3 is CASVGAETQYF. For the CDR3, the DNA is TGTGCCAGCGTAGGGGCGGAGACCCAGTACTTC.

V usage is TRBV5-1 and J usage is TRBJ2-2; TRBD1 aligns across 7 bases. V was pared by 3 bases and J by 4 bases, with 9 bases of the junction left unmatched. The CDR3 spans 16 residues. Germline CDR1 reads SGHRS; CDR2 reads YFSETQ. The CDR3 nucleotides are TGCGCCAGCAGCTCCGGGACAGCCTTAATCACCGGGGAGCTGTTTTTT. It yields the protein CASSSGTALITGELFF. The full variable domain, with the rest looked up from reference TRBV5-1 and TRBJ2-2, is KAGVTQTPRYLIKTRGQQVTLSCSPISGHRSVSWYQQTPGQGLQFLFEYFSETQRNKGNFPGRFSGRQFSNSRSEMNVSTLELGDSALYLCASSSGTALITGELFFGEGSRLTVL.

This clonotype showed up just a few times. This chain uses TRBV12-3 or TRBV12-4 with TRBJ1-6; no reliable D call. The CDR3 length is 17 residues. With 1 base removed from V and 2 bases from J, the gap between germline ends came to 12 bases. The CDR3 here is CASSLGGGNPYNSPLHF. Written as DNA, the CDR3 is TGTGCCAGCAGTTTAGGGGGAGGGAACCCCTATAATTCACCCCTCCACTTT.

This clonotype was observed a handful of times. The chain couples TRBV3-1 to TRBJ2-5, with D maybe TRBD2 (5 bases). The V and J ends lost 3 bases and 9 bases respectively, with 8 bases between them. This CDR3 contains 11 residues. Germline V gene lookup returns CDR1 LGHDT and CDR2 YNNKEL (reference sequence). The CDR3 nucleotides are TGTGCCAGCAGCCAGAACGGGGCCCAGTACTTC. As protein: CASSQNGAQYF.

The chain carries TRBV27 and TRBJ1-2; D might be TRBD1 (6 bases). This CDR3 has 13 residues. Per the germline V gene, CDR1 is MNHEY and CDR2 is SMNVEV (reference sequence). V shed 5 bases and J shed 4 bases, with 11 bases lying between them. CDR3 sequence: CASSMDSLYGYTF. For the CDR3, the DNA is TGTGCCAGCAGTATGGACAGCCTCTATGGCTACACCTTC.

This clonotype occurred a few times. CDR3 loop: CASSLGLGREKNSPLHF. DNA for the CDR3: TGTGCCAGCAGCTTAGGGCTAGGACGGGAGAAGAATTCACCCCTCCACTTT. The chain has TRBV7-8 and TRBJ1-6, with no clear D. The CDR3 covers 17 residues. Germline V gene lookup returns CDR1 SGHVS and CDR2 FQNEAQ. The V and J ends lost 1 base and 7 bases respectively, with 17 bases between them.

This clonotype was picked up many times. The chain employs TRBV7-8 and TRBJ1-2; D is unresolved. Germline CDR1 SGHVS, CDR2 FQNEAQ. Deletions cut 8 bases from V and 0 bases from J, with 10 bases between. The CDR3 is 13 amino acids. The CDR3 nucleotides read TGTGCCAGCGGGCCAGCGCCTAACTATGGCTACACCTTC. This encodes CASGPAPNYGYTF. Drawing the rest from reference TRBV7-8 and TRBJ1-2, the complete variable domain is GAGVSQSPRYKVAKRGQDVALRCDPISGHVSLFWYQQALGQGPEFLTYFQNEAQLDKSGLPSDRFFAERPEGSVSTLKIQRTQQEDSAVYLCASGPAPNYGYTFGSGTRLTVV.